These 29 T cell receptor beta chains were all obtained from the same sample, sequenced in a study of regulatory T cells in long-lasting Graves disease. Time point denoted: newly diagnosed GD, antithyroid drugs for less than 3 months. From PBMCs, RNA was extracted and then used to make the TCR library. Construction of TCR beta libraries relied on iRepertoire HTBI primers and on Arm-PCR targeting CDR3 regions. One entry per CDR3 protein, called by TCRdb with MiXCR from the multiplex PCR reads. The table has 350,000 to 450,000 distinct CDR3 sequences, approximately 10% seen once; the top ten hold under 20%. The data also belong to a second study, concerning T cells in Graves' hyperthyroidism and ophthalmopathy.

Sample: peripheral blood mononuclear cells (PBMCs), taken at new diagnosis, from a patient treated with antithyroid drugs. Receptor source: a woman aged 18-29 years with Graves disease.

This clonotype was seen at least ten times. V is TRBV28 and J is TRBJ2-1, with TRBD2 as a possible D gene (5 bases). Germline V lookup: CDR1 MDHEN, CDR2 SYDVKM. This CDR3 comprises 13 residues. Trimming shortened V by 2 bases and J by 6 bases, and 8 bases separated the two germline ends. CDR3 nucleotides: TGTGCCAGCAGTTTAAGGAGCGGCAATGAGCAGTTCTTC. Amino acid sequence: CASSLRSGNEQFF.

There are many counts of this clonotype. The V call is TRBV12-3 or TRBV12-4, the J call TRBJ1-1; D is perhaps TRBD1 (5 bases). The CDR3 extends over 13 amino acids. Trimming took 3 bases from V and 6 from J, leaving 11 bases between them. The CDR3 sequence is CASSFGGIAEAFF. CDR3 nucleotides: TGTGCCAGCAGTTTCGGGGGTATCGCTGAAGCTTTCTTT.

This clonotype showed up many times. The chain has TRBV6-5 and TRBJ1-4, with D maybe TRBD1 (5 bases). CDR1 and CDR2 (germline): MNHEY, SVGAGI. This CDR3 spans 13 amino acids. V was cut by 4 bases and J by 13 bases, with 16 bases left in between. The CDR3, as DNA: TGTGCCAGCAGTTGGGATCTCGAGGGGAGACTGTTTTTT. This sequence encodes CASSWDLEGRLFF.

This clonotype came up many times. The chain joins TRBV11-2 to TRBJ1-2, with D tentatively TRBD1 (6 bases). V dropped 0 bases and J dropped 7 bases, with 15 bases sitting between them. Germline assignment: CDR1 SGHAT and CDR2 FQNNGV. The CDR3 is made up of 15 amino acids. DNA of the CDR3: TGTGCCAGCAGCTTAGATCGGACAGTAAAAGGTGGCTACACCTTC. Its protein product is CASSLDRTVKGGYTF.

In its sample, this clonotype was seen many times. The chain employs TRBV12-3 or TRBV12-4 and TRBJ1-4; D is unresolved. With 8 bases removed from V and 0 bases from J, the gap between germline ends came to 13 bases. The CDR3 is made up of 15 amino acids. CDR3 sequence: CASGLVGPTNEKLFF. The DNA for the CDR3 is TGTGCCAGCGGTCTCGTAGGCCCAACTAATGAAAAACTGTTTTTT.

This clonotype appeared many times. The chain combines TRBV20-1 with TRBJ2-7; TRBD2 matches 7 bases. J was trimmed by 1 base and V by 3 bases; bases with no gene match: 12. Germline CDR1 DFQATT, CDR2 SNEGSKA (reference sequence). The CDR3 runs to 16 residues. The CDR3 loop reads CSASELVASGSYEQYF. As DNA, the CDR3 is TGCAGTGCTAGTGAGCTCGTGGCTAGCGGATCCTACGAGCAGTACTTC.

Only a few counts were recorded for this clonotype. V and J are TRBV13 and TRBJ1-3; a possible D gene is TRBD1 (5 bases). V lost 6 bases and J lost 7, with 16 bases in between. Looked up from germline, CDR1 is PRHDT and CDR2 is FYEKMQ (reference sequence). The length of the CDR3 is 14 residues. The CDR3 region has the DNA TGTGCCAGCAGTTCTGGGACCTTAGGGAACACCATATATTTT. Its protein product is CASSSGTLGNTIYF.

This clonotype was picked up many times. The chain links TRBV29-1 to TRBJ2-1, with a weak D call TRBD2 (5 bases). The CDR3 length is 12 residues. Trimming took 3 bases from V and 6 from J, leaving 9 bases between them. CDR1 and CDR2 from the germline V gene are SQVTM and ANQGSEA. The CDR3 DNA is TGCAGCGTTGATCTCGGGATCAATGAGCAGTTCTTC. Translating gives CSVDLGINEQFF.

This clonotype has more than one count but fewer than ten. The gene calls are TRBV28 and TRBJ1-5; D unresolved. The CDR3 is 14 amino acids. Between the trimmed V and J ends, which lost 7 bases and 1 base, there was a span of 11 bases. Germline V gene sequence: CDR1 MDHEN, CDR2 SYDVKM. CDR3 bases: TGTGCCAGCAAGTTTCGGGTGAGCAATCAGCCCCAGCATTTT. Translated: CASKFRVSNQPQHF.

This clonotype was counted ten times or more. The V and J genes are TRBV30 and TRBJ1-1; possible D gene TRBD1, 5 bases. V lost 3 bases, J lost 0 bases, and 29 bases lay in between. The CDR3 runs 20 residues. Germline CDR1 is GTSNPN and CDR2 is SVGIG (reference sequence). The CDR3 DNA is TGTGCCTGGAGGGTTTCAATTCTTCGGCAGGGTGAGATCATGAACACTGAAGCTTTCTTT. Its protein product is CAWRVSILRQGEIMNTEAFF.

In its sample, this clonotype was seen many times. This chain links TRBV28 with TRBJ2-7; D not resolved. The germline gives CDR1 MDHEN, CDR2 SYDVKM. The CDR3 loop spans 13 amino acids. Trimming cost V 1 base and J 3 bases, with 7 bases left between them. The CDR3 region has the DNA TGTGCCAGCAGTTTATCATCTAGCTACGAGCAGTACTTC. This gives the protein CASSLSSSYEQYF. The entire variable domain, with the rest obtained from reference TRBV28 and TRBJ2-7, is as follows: DVKVTQSSRYLVKRTGEKVFLECVQDMDHENMFWYRQDPGLGLRLIYFSYDVKMKEKGDIPEGYSVSREKKERFSLILESASTNQTSMYLCASSLSSSYEQYFGPGTRLTVT.

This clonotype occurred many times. The CDR3 DNA reads TGTGCCAGCAGGGGTCGGACAGGGGATAGCTACGAGCAGTACTTC. Translating it yields CASRGRTGDSYEQYF. The gene calls are TRBV2 and TRBJ2-7; TRBD1 agrees at 9 bases. The germline V gene has CDR1 SNHLY and CDR2 FYNNEI. Unmatched junction bases numbered 9, after V lost 6 bases and J lost 3 bases. The CDR3 runs to 15 residues.

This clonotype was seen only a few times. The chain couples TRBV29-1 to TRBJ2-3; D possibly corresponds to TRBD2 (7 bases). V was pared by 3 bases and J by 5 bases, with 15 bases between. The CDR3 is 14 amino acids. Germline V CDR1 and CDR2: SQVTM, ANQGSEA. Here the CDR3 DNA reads TGCAGCGTTGACGCGGGGGCATCGGTAGATACGCAGTATTTT. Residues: CSVDAGASVDTQYF.

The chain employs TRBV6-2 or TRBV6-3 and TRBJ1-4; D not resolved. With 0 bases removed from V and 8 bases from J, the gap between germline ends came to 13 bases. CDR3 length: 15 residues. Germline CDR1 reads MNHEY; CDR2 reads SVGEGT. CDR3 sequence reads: CASSYSRLPKEKLFF. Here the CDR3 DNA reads TGTGCCAGCAGTTACTCTCGCCTCCCGAAGGAAAAACTGTTTTTT.

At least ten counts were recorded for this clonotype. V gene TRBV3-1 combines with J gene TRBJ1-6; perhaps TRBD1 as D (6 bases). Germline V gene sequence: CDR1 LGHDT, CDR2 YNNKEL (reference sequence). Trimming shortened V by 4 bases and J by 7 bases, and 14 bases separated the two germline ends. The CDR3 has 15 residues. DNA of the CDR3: TGTGCCAGCAGCCTAGCCGGGGGGCAGAATTCACCCCTCCACTTT. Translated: CASSLAGGQNSPLHF. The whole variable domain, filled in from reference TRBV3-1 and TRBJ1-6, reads DTAVSQTPKYLVTQMGNDKSIKCEQNLGHDTMYWYKQDSKKFLKIMFSYNNKELIINETVPNRFSPKSPDKAHLNLHINSLELGDSAVYFCASSLAGGQNSPLHFGNGTRLTVT.

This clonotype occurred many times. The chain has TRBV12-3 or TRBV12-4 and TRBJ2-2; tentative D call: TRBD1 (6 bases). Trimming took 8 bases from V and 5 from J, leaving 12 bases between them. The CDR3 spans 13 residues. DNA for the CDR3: TGTGCCAGCGGCCCCAGGGGAACCGGGGAGCTGTTTTTT. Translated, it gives CASGPRGTGELFF.

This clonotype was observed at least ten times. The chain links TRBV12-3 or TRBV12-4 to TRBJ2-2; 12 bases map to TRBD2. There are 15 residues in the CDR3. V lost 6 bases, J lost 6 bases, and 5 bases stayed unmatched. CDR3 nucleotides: TGTGCCAGCAGGCTAGCGGGGGGGCCGTCCGGGGAGCTGTTTTTT. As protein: CASRLAGGPSGELFF.

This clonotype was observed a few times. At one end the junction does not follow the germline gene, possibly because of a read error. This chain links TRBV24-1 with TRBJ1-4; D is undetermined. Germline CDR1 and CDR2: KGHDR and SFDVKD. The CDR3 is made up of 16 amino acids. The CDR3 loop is CATKRAWEPTNGKLFF. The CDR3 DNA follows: TGTGCCACCAAGCGTGCCTGGGAACCAACTAATGGAAAACTGTTTTTT.

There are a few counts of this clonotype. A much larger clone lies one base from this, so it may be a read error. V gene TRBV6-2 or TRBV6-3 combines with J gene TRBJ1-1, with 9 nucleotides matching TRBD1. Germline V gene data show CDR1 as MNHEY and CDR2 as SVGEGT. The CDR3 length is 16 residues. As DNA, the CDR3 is TGTGCCAGCGGTTACTCGATAGGGGACAGGGCCGATGAAGCTTTCTTT. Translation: CASGYSIGDRADEAFF.

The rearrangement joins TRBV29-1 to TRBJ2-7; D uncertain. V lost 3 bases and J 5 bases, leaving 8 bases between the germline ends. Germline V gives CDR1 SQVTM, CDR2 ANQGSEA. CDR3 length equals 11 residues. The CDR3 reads CSVDKSNEQYF. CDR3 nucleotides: TGCAGCGTTGATAAGTCTAACGAGCAGTACTTC.

This chain's CDR3 is CSAPGASGRRGSYNEQFF. For the CDR3, the DNA is TGCAGTGCACCCGGGGCTAGCGGGAGAAGGGGCTCCTACAATGAGCAGTTCTTC. The chain uses TRBV20-1 and TRBJ2-1; TRBD2 aligns across 10 bases. This CDR3 has 18 amino acids. Unmatched junction bases numbered 14, after V lost 6 bases and J lost 0 bases. From germline, CDR1 is DFQATT and CDR2 SNEGSKA (reference sequence).

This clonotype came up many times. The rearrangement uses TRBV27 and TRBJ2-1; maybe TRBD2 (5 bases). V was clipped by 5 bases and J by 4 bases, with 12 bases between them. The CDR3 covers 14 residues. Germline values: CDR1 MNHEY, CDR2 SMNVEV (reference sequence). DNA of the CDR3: TGTGCCAGCAGTATTCGCGGGCCTTACAATGAGCAGTTCTTC. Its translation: CASSIRGPYNEQFF.

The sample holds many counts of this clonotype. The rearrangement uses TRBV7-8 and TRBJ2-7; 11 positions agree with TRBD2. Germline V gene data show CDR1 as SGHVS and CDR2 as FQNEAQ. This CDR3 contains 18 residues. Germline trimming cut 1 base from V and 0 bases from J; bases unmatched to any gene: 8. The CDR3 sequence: CASSLVGLAGLSSYEQYF. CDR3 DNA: TGTGCCAGCAGCTTAGTTGGACTAGCGGGTTTAAGCTCCTACGAGCAGTACTTC.

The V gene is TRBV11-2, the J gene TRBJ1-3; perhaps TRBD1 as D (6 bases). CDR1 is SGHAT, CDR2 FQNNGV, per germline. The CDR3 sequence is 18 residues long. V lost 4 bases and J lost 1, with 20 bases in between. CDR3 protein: CASSSVPGGQRSGNTIYF. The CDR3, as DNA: TGTGCCAGCAGCTCGGTCCCCGGGGGCCAAAGGTCTGGAAACACCATATATTTT.

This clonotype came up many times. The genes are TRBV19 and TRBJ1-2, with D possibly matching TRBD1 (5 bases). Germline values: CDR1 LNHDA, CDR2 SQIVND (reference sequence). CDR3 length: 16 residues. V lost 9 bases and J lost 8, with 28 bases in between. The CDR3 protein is CASTPLEGPAARGYTF. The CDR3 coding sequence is TGTGCCAGCACCCCTTTGGAGGGGCCCGCTGCGAGGGGCTACACCTTC.

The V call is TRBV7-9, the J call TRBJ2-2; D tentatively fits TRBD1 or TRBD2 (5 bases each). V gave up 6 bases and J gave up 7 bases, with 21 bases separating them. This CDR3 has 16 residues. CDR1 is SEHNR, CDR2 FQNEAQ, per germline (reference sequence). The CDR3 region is CASRKQLGGVHGELFF. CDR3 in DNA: TGTGCCAGCAGAAAACAACTTGGGGGTGTGCACGGGGAGCTGTTTTTT.

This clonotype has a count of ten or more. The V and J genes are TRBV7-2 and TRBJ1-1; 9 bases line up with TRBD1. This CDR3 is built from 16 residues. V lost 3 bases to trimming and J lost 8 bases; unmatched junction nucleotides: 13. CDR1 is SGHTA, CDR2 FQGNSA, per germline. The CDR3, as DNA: TGTGCCAGCAGCTTTAGCCGGGACAGGGTGCTAATGGAAGCTTTCTTT. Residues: CASSFSRDRVLMEAFF. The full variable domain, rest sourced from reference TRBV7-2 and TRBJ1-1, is GAGVSQSPSNKVTEKGKDVELRCDPISGHTALYWYRQSLGQGLEFLIYFQGNSAPDKSGLPSDRFSAERTGGSVSTLTIQRTQQEDSAVYLCASSFSRDRVLMEAFFGQGTRLTVV.

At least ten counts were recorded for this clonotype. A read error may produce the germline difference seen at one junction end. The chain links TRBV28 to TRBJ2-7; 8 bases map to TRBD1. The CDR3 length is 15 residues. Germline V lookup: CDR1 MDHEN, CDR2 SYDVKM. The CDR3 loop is CASSSGDRTSYGQYF. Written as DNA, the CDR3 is TGTGCCAGCAGTTCCGGGGACAGGACTTCCTACGGGCAGTACTTC.

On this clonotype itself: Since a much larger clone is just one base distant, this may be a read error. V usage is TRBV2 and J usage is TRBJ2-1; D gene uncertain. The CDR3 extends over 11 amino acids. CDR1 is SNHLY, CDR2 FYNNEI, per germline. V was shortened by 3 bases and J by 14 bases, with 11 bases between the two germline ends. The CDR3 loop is CASSEPQSKFF. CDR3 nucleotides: TGTGCCAGCAGTGAGCCCCAGAGTAAGTTCTTC.